This T cell receptor (beta chain) was recorded in a study of Ad26.COV2.S vaccination and SARS-CoV-2 variants. TCRdb's copy holds only in-frame clones and misses some; the assay was immunoSEQ multiplex PCR. The table records over 400,000 clones, 85% to 90% of them present only once. Treatment of the sample: some 19 received Ad26.COV2.S at low or high dose, single or two shots; roughly five received placebo; per-sample allocation not given. Each sample was drawn 63 days after the first injection (of vaccine or placebo). A Boston adult aged 18-55 years was the donor. Germline V gene sequence: CDR1 MNHEY, CDR2 SMNVEV (reference sequence). The CDR3 loop spans 14 amino acids. Trimming removed 4 bases at V and 5 bases at J, with 14 bases between.

The source of this sequence is a person between 18 and 59 years old who received the Ad26.COV2.S COVID-19 vaccine or a placebo. The rearrangement uses TRBV27 and TRBJ1-2; D unresolved. This specimen was peripheral blood, taken in a trial of Ad26.COV2.S vaccine versus placebo. CDR3 sequence: CASSSSSLGYGYTF. CDR3 nucleotide sequence: TGTGCCAGCAGTTCCTCTAGCTTGGGGTATGGCTACACCTTC.